The rows below give T cell receptor beta chains drawn from one sample of a study of blood T cell repertoires in COVID-19. The assay was immunoSEQ multiplex PCR, and TCRdb's table has in-frame clones only and misses some. Among tens of thousands of clones listed, around 83% were seen once. The sequencing sample was made of peripheral blood. These receptors originate from a man aged 55 to 70 with active COVID-19. Each CDR3 is given with its conserved first and last residue. The order of the fields is D gene, V gene, CDR3 length, J gene, clone size, CDR3 protein, CDR3 DNA. D genes are given only for firm matches. The size entry is marked missing in some rows and otherwise reads once, few, many or a size class.

NA	TRBV15	14	TRBJ2-5	NA	CATSRVGGQETQYF	TGTGCCACCAGCAGAGTTGGGGGGCAAGAGACCCAGTACTTC
NA	TRBV6-5	15	TRBJ1-2	NA	CASSYRGQGGYGYTF	TGTGCCAGCAGTTACAGAGGGCAAGGAGGCTATGGCTACACCTTC
TRBD2	TRBV7-6	17	TRBJ2-1	NA	CASSLAAGLAGYNEQFF	TGTGCCAGCAGCTTAGCGGCGGGACTAGCGGGCTACAATGAGCAGTTCTTC
NA	TRBV2	15	TRBJ1-3	NA	CASSAEAGAGNTIYF	TGTGCCAGCAGTGCCGAGGCAGGGGCCGGAAACACCATATATTTT
TRBD1	TRBV11-3	15	TRBJ1-5	NA	CASSLLTGINQPQHF	TGTGCCAGCAGCTTATTGACAGGGATCAATCAGCCCCAGCATTTT
TRBD1	TRBV27	13	TRBJ2-7	NA	CASSGTGAYEQYF	TGTGCCAGTTCCGGGACAGGGGCCTACGAGCAGTACTTC
NA	TRBV9	13	TRBJ1-1	NA	CASSGSLNTEAFF	TGTGCCAGCTCGGGGAGTTTGAACACTGAAGCTTTCTTT
NA	TRBV5-1	11	TRBJ2-5	NA	CASRLELTQYF	TGCGCCAGCCGATTGGAGCTGACCCAGTACTTC
NA	TRBV6-1	17	TRBJ2-1	NA	CASSERTFGTQGREQFF	TGTGCCAGCAGTGAAAGAACGTTCGGGACACAAGGGCGGGAGCAGTTCTTC
NA	TRBV7-2	15	TRBJ1-1	NA	CASSAQGQMNTEAFF	TGTGCCAGCAGCGCACAAGGACAGATGAACACTGAAGCTTTCTTT
NA	TRBV2	12	TRBJ2-2	NA	CASSVYGGELFF	TGTGCCAGCAGTGTATACGGCGGGGAGCTGTTTTTT
TRBD1	TRBV19	15	TRBJ1-2	once	CASSIKGQTNYGYTF	TGTGCCAGTAGTATAAAGGGACAGACTAACTATGGCTACACCTTC
TRBD2	TRBV6-6	15	TRBJ2-7	NA	CASSAPGLAGYEQYF	TGTGCCAGCAGTGCCCCGGGACTAGCGGGCTACGAGCAGTACTTC
TRBD1	TRBV28	16	TRBJ1-5	NA	CASRIQGSGSNQPQHF	TGTGCCAGCAGAATACAGGGGAGTGGGAGCAATCAGCCCCAGCATTTT
NA	TRBV7-3	9	TRBJ2-3	NA	CASSGTQYF	TGTGCCTCCTCGGGTACGCAGTATTTT
NA	TRBV5-1	15	TRBJ1-1	once	CASSPGGWVNTEAFF	TGCGCCAGCAGCCCCGGAGGTTGGGTGAACACTGAAGCTTTCTTT
TRBD2	TRBV19	15	TRBJ2-7	NA	CASDGTSGGIYEQYF	TGTGCCAGCGATGGGACTAGCGGGGGGATCTACGAGCAGTACTTC
NA	TRBV4-3	17	TRBJ2-6	NA	CASSQAADYSGANVLTF	TGCGCCAGCAGCCAAGCGGCGGACTACTCTGGGGCCAACGTCCTGACTTTC
NA	TRBV5-6	15	TRBJ2-1	NA	CASSPSTYRYNEQFF	TGTGCCAGCAGCCCGTCAACTTACAGGTACAATGAGCAGTTCTTC
TRBD1	TRBV7-9	14	TRBJ1-6	few	CASSETGIGSPLHF	TGTGCCAGCAGCGAGACAGGGATTGGTTCACCCCTCCACTTT
TRBD2	TRBV3-1/TRBV3-2	15	TRBJ2-1	NA	CASSQQGLAAYEQFF	TGTGCCAGCAGCCAACAAGGACTAGCGGCTTATGAGCAGTTCTTC
NA	TRBV5-1	12	TRBJ2-7	NA	CASRGDSYEQYF	TGCGCCAGCAGAGGGGATTCCTACGAGCAGTACTTC
NA	TRBV6-5	13	TRBJ2-5	NA	CASRLARLETQYF	TGTGCCAGCAGGCTCGCGAGGCTAGAGACCCAGTACTTC
NA	TRBV11-2	15	TRBJ1-1	NA	CASSSTGSMNTEAFF	TGTGCCAGCAGCTCAACAGGGTCTATGAACACTGAAGCTTTCTTT
NA	TRBV30	13	TRBJ2-7	few	CAWSVGGGGEQYF	TGTGCCTGGAGTGTAGGGGGTGGTGGCGAGCAGTACTTC
TRBD2	TRBV7-8	17	TRBJ2-1	few	CASSLLMMVAGVSEQFF	TGTGCCAGCAGCCTTTTAATGATGGTAGCGGGAGTTAGTGAGCAGTTCTTC
NA	TRBV7-2	17	TRBJ2-3	NA	CASSLDRLAVNTDTQYF	TGTGCCAGCAGCTTAGATCGGTTAGCGGTCAACACAGATACGCAGTATTTT